This section outlines one T cell receptor (beta chain) sequence together with its context. This clone was detected once. Its antigen has not been determined. Within one base of it there is no much larger clone, and no base qualities were kept. What this sample's treatment or condition label stands for: oral pan-JAK inhibitor, 5-10 mg twice daily. Peripheral blood and lesional scalp punch biopsies were obtained from patients with alopecia areata. PBMCs were isolated by density centrifugation and stained for CD3, CD4 and CD8, after which CD4+ and CD8+ T cells were sorted on a FACSAria. This specimen comes from a study of CD8+ T cells in alopecia areata (dated by TCRdb to the late 2010s). General notes on the study: Treated patients were enrolled in an open-label pilot trial of oral tofacitinib, 5 to 10 mg twice daily, for moderate-to-severe alopecia areata. Biopsies were taken from tofacitinib-treated patients at baseline and at 4 and 24 weeks of treatment, and a later scalp biopsy was taken in several of the tofacitinib-treated patients. immunoSEQ multiplex PCR using 35 Vbeta forward primers and 13 Jbeta reverse primers was used to amplify TCRbeta CDR3 regions. Scalp clonality was compared across normal scalp (n=4), patchy alopecia areata scalp (n=8), and alopecia totalis/universalis scalp (n=8). The study used high-throughput TCRbeta sequencing to examine T cell clonal expansion in alopecia areata, in both the C3H/HeJ mouse model and human patients. RNA came from the PAXgene miRNA kit for fixed scalp, the miRNeasy kit for PBMCs, and the RNeasy kit for mouse skin. Human TCRbeta sequencing covered scalp tissue and sorted CD4+ and CD8+ peripheral blood T cells from patchy and totalis/universalis alopecia areata patients and healthy controls. The SALT score, which quantifies the percentage of affected scalp surface area, was used to measure disease severity in treated patients. Tofacitinib was given for 6 to 18 months, followed by 6 months of follow-up off drug to assess delayed response and recurrence. Paper-wide results and their limitations: Compared with normal scalp, lesional scalp had higher clonality and more expanded CD8+ clones, particularly in alopecia totalis/universalis, a pattern that suggests antigenic drive. Shared TCR sequences between patients were less evident than in mice, which may be partly attributable to HLA diversity in the patient population. Because the treated cohort was small and included a single nonresponder, larger studies are needed to assess links between baseline CD8+ expansion and response. Tofacitinib significantly lowered scalp clonality and the number of expanded CD8+ clones among the top 100 scalp clones. Many expanded lesional clones persisted in scalp and blood during tofacitinib treatment, which may partly explain relapse after stopping treatment. Unlike mouse skin, which is dominated by gammadelta T cells, normal human skin has resident alphabeta T cells that are also sequenced, and this complicates analysis of the scalp TCR repertoire.

The library came from the immunoSEQ multiplex PCR assay. RNA was extracted from all samples and reverse transcribed into cDNA, which served as template for TCR sequencing. SuperScript III was used to make first-strand cDNA, primed with a 2:1 mix of oligo-dT and random hexamers. A synthetic immune receptor repertoire was used to measure amplification bias, and any remaining bias was corrected computationally. As for how the authors treated the data: Raw reads were preprocessed to remove errors, and CDR3 was defined by IMGT conventions from the conserved cysteine to phenylalanine. Clonality was calculated as 1 minus Shannon entropy normalized by log2 of the number of productive unique TCRs. Whether each scalp clone was CD4 or CD8 was inferred by checking scalp TCRbeta sequences against the CD4 and CD8 repertoires from sorted blood. This is the immuneACCESS table as TCRdb keeps it, with only in-frame sequences that have V and J called. A part of the clones is gone; compared with another copy, unresolved V genes explain less than half, and the rest is unexplained. V and J calls and clone size are given by that table; D and trimming were obtained from the DNA. The sample table shows a few hundred thousand clones, and about 40% are seen once. Of the sample, approximately 2.4% falls within the top ten clones.

From its cysteine to its phenylalanine, the CDR3 spans 15 amino acids. Only CDR3 DNA is held: 45 bases, read in frame from base 1. The germline V gene yields MNHEY for CDR1 and SVGAGI for CDR2. The germline V end is reduced by 5 bases and the J end by 1 base; junction bases left unmatched: 5. The sequence derives from a human donor with alopecia areata. The rearranged chain carries TRBV6-5 and TRBJ2-3, with 8 central nucleotides matching TRBD1. Material: CD4+ T cells sorted from blood, obtained around week 36, from a patient treated with tofacitinib. The sequence in DNA is TGTGCCAGCAGTAGCCTGGGACAGGGCACAGATACGCAGTATTTT. It translates to CASSSLGQGTDTQYF.